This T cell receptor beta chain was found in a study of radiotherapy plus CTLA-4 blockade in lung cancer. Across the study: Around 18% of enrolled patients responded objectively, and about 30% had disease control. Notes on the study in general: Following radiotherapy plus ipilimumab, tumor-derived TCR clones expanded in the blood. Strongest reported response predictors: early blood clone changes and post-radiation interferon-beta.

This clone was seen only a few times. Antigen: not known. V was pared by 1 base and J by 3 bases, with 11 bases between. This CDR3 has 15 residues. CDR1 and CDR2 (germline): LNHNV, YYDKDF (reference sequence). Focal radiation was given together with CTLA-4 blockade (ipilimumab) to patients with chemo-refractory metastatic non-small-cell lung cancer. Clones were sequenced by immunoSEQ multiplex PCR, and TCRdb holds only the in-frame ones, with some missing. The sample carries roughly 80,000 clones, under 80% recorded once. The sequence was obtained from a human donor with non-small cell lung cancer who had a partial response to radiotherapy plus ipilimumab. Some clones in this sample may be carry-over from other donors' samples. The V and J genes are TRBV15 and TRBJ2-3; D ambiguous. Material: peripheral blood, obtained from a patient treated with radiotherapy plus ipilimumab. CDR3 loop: CATSRAGYGTDTQYF. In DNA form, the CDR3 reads TGTGCCACCAGCAGAGCTGGGTACGGGACAGATACGCAGTATTTT.